These 25 T cell receptor beta chains were all obtained from the same sample, sequenced in a study of T-cell reconstitution after alpha-beta-depleted transplantation in children. The authors prepared the TCRbeta library with unique molecular identifiers. A single record per CDR3 protein comes from TCRdb applying MiXCR to the PCR reads. The profile shows hundreds of thousands of distinct CDR3 sequences, about 10% of them singletons. The sequencing here drew on PBMCs from the stem cell graft donor, taken from the stem cell graft. The origin of the receptors is a human donor who donated a stem cell graft to a child with acute myeloid leukemia.

The chain is built from TRBV29-1 and TRBJ1-3; maybe TRBD1 (5 bases). Germline CDR1 SQVTM, CDR2 ANQGSEA. With 0 bases removed from V and 4 bases from J, the gap between germline ends came to 10 bases. CDR3 size: 14 residues. The CDR3 DNA sequence: TGCAGCGTTGAAGATTCTTGGGGGGGAAACACCATATATTTT. It yields the protein CSVEDSWGGNTIYF. The complete variable domain, with remaining parts taken from reference TRBV29-1 and TRBJ1-3, reads SAVISQKPSRDICQRGTSLTIQCQVDSQVTMMFWYRQQPGQSLTLIATANQGSEATYESGFVIDKFPISRPNLTFSTLTVSNMSPEDSSIYLCSVEDSWGGNTIYFGEGSWLTVV.

The chain combines TRBV7-2 with TRBJ2-7; 15 bases align to TRBD2. This CDR3 comprises 16 residues. V gave up 3 bases and J gave up 5 bases; unmatched junction bases: 5. Germline V gene sequence: CDR1 SGHTA, CDR2 FQGNSA. The CDR3, as DNA: TGTGCCAGCAGCTTGGGACTAGCGGGAGGAGCCCACGAGCAGTACTTC. The encoded protein is CASSLGLAGGAHEQYF.

The rearrangement joins TRBV6-2 or TRBV6-3 to TRBJ2-7; TRBD2 matches 8 bases. The V segment lost 3 bases and the J segment 3 bases; nucleotides outside the gene matches: 7. Germline-derived CDR1 and CDR2 are MNHEY and SVGEGT. CDR3 length: 15 residues. CDR3 coding DNA: TGTGCCAGCAGTTATAGGAGGCGGGAGGACTACGAGCAGTACTTC. Translated, it gives CASSYRRREDYEQYF.

This clonotype was seen a few times. The rearrangement joins TRBV3-1 to TRBJ1-1; 7 bases align to TRBD1. V was pared by 1 base and J by 1 base, with 9 bases of the junction left unmatched. Looked up from germline, CDR1 is LGHDT and CDR2 is YNNKEL (reference sequence). CDR3 length equals 17 residues. The chain's CDR3 is CASSQGLTGLKNTEAFF. CDR3 DNA: TGTGCCAGCAGCCAAGGATTGACAGGGCTTAAGAACACTGAAGCTTTCTTT. The complete variable domain, with remaining parts taken from reference TRBV3-1 and TRBJ1-1, reads DTAVSQTPKYLVTQMGNDKSIKCEQNLGHDTMYWYKQDSKKFLKIMFSYNNKELIINETVPNRFSPKSPDKAHLNLHINSLELGDSAVYFCASSQGLTGLKNTEAFFGQGTRLTVV.

This clonotype was observed a few times. This rearrangement joins TRBV9 to TRBJ2-1, with D possibly being TRBD2 (6 bases). The CDR3 consists of 16 residues. V lost 4 bases and J lost 6, with 20 bases in between. CDR1 SGDLS and CDR2 YYNGEE come from the germline V gene. For the CDR3, the DNA is TGTGCCAGCAGCCCCCTAGCTGGAGGGATTAGCAATGAGCAGTTCTTC. This sequence encodes CASSPLAGGISNEQFF.

This clonotype was seen a few times. The J gene is TRBJ1-2, the V gene TRBV5-1; the D is unclear. Germline CDR1 is SGHRS and CDR2 is YFSETQ. V was pared by 2 bases and J by 4 bases, with 12 bases between. The CDR3 runs 14 residues. The CDR3 sequence: CASSFGQKLYGYTF. The CDR3 nucleotides are TGCGCCAGCAGCTTTGGGCAGAAGCTCTATGGCTACACCTTC.

There are a few counts of this clonotype. This chain uses TRBV27 with TRBJ2-7; D gene unclear. This CDR3 comprises 16 residues. The V gene lost 0 bases and the J gene lost 2 bases, with 14 bases spanning the gap. In germline, CDR1 is MNHEY, CDR2 SMNVEV (reference sequence). The CDR3 region has the DNA TGTGCCAGCAGTTTATCGGCGGCAGGTTTGACCTACGAGCAGTACTTC. Translated, it gives CASSLSAAGLTYEQYF.

This clonotype was observed a few times. The chain employs TRBV4-2 and TRBJ2-3; 14 nucleotides agree with TRBD2. The CDR3 totals 18 residues. V trimming: 1 base; J trimming: 0 bases; junction bases outside the gene matches: 3. The germline CDR1 and CDR2 sequences are LGHNA and YNFKEQ. The CDR3 DNA sequence: TGTGCCAGCAGCCAAGGGACTAGCGGGAGGCCTAGCACAGATACGCAGTATTTT. This translates into CASSQGTSGRPSTDTQYF.

This clonotype was detected only a few times. This chain connects TRBV7-9 to TRBJ2-1; D gene uncertain. CDR1 is SEHNR and CDR2 is FQNEAQ in the germline V gene (reference sequence). This CDR3 region has 10 residues. Trimming shortened V by 4 bases and J by 9 bases, and 4 bases separated the two germline ends. The CDR3 nucleotides are TGTGCCAGCAGCTGGGGTGAGCAGTTCTTC. Amino acid sequence: CASSWGEQFF. Together with reference TRBV7-9 and TRBJ2-1, the CDR3 gives the full variable domain: DTGVSQNPRHKITKRGQNVTFRCDPISEHNRLYWYRQTLGQGPEFLTYFQNEAQLEKSRLLSDRFSAERPKGSFSTLEIQRTEQGDSAMYLCASSWGEQFFGPGTRLTVL.

The rearrangement joins TRBV4-3 to TRBJ2-3; the D gene is possibly TRBD1 (6 bases). Germline lookup yields CDR1 LGHNA and CDR2 YSLEER. The CDR3 totals 17 residues. V was pared by 0 bases and J by 3 bases, with 16 bases between. The CDR3 region is CASSQDAEAQGTDTQYF. The CDR3 DNA is TGCGCCAGCAGCCAAGACGCGGAGGCCCAGGGGACAGATACGCAGTATTTT.

The chain links TRBV20-1 to TRBJ2-7, with D uncertain. Trimming removed 8 bases from V and 4 bases from J, with 15 bases in between. The germline V gene has CDR1 DFQATT and CDR2 SNEGSKA (reference sequence). The CDR3 is 12 residues long. The CDR3 loop reads CSSRPLLYEQYF. In nucleotides, the CDR3 is TGCAGTTCGAGGCCGCTATTGTACGAGCAGTACTTC.

This clonotype has a handful of counts. The rearrangement links TRBV18 to TRBJ2-7, with D hard to call. V lost 2 bases to trimming and J lost 5 bases, with 10 bases between them. Germline V gene lookup returns CDR1 KGHSH and CDR2 LQKENI. The CDR3 covers 13 residues. CDR3 residues: CASSPRQDHEQYF. Here the CDR3 DNA reads TGTGCCAGCTCACCAAGGCAGGACCACGAGCAGTACTTC.

The rearrangement links TRBV7-9 to TRBJ1-6; TRBD1 matches at 7 bases. CDR1 SEHNR and CDR2 FQNEAQ come from the germline V gene (reference sequence). This CDR3 is built from 15 residues. V was pared by 6 bases and J by 5 bases, with 7 bases of the junction left unmatched. The CDR3 region is CASRTRDSHNSPLHF. In DNA form, the CDR3 reads TGTGCCAGCAGGACCCGGGACAGTCATAATTCACCCCTCCACTTT. The complete variable domain, with remaining parts taken from reference TRBV7-9 and TRBJ1-6, reads DTGVSQNPRHKITKRGQNVTFRCDPISEHNRLYWYRQTLGQGPEFLTYFQNEAQLEKSRLLSDRFSAERPKGSFSTLEIQRTEQGDSAMYLCASRTRDSHNSPLHFGNGTRLTVT.

The rearrangement links TRBV10-3 to TRBJ2-3; weak D call: TRBD2 (6 bases). Germline CDR1 and CDR2: ENHRY and SYGVKD. The germline V and J ends were trimmed by 0 bases and 4 bases, with 11 bases remaining between them. CDR3 length equals 15 residues. The CDR3 sequence is CAISESTGVADTQYF. CDR3 in DNA: TGTGCCATCAGTGAGTCAACGGGAGTTGCAGATACGCAGTATTTT.

The chain joins TRBV5-1 to TRBJ1-1, with 7 bases that match TRBD1. The CDR3 runs to 17 residues. The V gene end was trimmed by 0 bases and the J gene end by 1 base; junction bases not matched to a gene: 9. Germline V gene sequence: CDR1 SGHRS, CDR2 YFSETQ. CDR3 bases: TGCGCCAGCAGCTTGGGGACTCGCGGGACAGCGAACACTGAAGCTTTCTTT. Encoded protein: CASSLGTRGTANTEAFF.

This clonotype came up a few times. The CDR3 loop is CSAQRGVSEQYF. DNA of the CDR3: TGCAGCGCGCAACGGGGGGTAAGCGAGCAGTACTTC. The V gene is TRBV29-1, the J gene TRBJ2-7; 7 nucleotides match TRBD2. Germline V gives CDR1 SQVTM, CDR2 ANQGSEA. This CDR3 contains 12 residues. Trimming cost V 7 bases and J 6 bases; bases outside gene matches: 9.

This clonotype was observed a handful of times. Germline and junction disagree at one end, which may indicate a read error. CDR3 in amino acids: CSASRDRNIEAFF. CDR3 in DNA: TGCAGCGCTAGCCGGGACAGGAACATTGAAGCTTTCTTT. The V and J genes are TRBV29-1 and TRBJ1-1; 8 bases map to TRBD1. Per the germline V gene, CDR1 is SQVTM and CDR2 is ANQGSEA. This CDR3 comprises 13 residues.

The chain joins TRBV27 to TRBJ2-1; TRBD2 might be the D (6 bases). Looked up from germline, CDR1 is MNHEY and CDR2 is SMNVEV (reference sequence). The CDR3 loop spans 15 amino acids. Trimming removed 4 bases from V and 2 bases from J, with 12 bases in between. Here the CDR3 DNA reads TGTGCCAGCAGTTCTAGCGTCAACCCCTACAATGAGCAGTTCTTC. Its protein is CASSSSVNPYNEQFF.

This chain uses TRBV7-2 with TRBJ2-7; D perhaps matches TRBD2 (5 bases). V lost 5 bases and J lost 2, with 16 bases in between. The CDR3 is 15 amino acids. The V gene's germline CDR1 is SGHTA and CDR2 FQGNSA. The CDR3 reads CASSQYRTLPYEQYF. CDR3 nucleotide sequence: TGTGCCAGCAGCCAATACCGGACTCTCCCCTACGAGCAGTACTTC.

There are a few counts of this clonotype. The V call is TRBV11-1, the J call TRBJ2-2, with D possibly matching TRBD2 (6 bases). The V gene lost 5 bases and the J gene lost 0 bases, with 16 bases spanning the gap. CDR1 and CDR2 (germline): SGHAT, FQDESV (reference sequence). The CDR3 runs 17 residues. The CDR3 reads CASSKRGSGSNTGELFF. The CDR3 DNA follows: TGTGCCAGCAGCAAAAGAGGTAGCGGTTCGAACACCGGGGAGCTGTTTTTT. The full variable domain, rest sourced from reference TRBV11-1 and TRBJ2-2, is EAEVAQSPRYKITEKSQAVAFWCDPISGHATLYWYRQILGQGPELLVQFQDESVVDDSQLPKDRFSAERLKGVDSTLKIQPAELGDSAMYLCASSKRGSGSNTGELFFGEGSRLTVL.

CDR3 residues: CSVLKGWREGDEQYF. CDR3 bases: TGCAGCGTTCTCAAAGGTTGGCGGGAAGGCGACGAGCAGTACTTC. This chain joins TRBV29-1 and TRBJ2-7; D possibly corresponds to TRBD2 (6 bases). The CDR3 is 15 residues long. With 5 bases removed from V and 5 bases from J, the gap between germline ends came to 22 bases. The germline CDR1 and CDR2 sequences are SQVTM and ANQGSEA.

This clonotype came up a few times. The chain links TRBV28 to TRBJ2-5; a possible D gene is TRBD1 (5 bases). This CDR3 contains 16 residues. V was trimmed by 5 bases and J by 4 bases, leaving 20 bases between them. Germline V gene data show CDR1 as MDHEN and CDR2 as SYDVKM. The CDR3 DNA reads TGTGCCAGCAGTCCACAGGTGGTCAGATCGAGAGAGACCCAGTACTTC. Amino acids: CASSPQVVRSRETQYF.

This clonotype occurred a few times. J is TRBJ2-7 and V is TRBV12-3 or TRBV12-4, with TRBD2 matching over 11 bases. The CDR3 is 15 amino acids. Trimming at V came to 6 bases and at J to 3 bases, leaving 7 bases not matched to a gene. The CDR3 coding sequence is TGTGCCAGCAGCAGCGGGACTAGCGGCGTCTACGAGCAGTACTTC. As protein: CASSSGTSGVYEQYF.

This clonotype was seen many times. V gene TRBV21-1 combines with J gene TRBJ2-1; TRBD2, the D gene given by the table, was not confirmed from the DNA. TRBV21-1 is given as a pseudogene. CDR3 size: 17 residues. In nucleotides, the CDR3 is TGTGCCAGCAGCAAAGGGGTTCCTAGCGGGCTGTACAATGAGCAGTTCTTC. This encodes CASSKGVPSGLYNEQFF.

The sample holds a few counts of this clonotype. The chain employs TRBV18 and TRBJ2-1; D remains unclear. CDR3 size: 16 residues. V lost 0 bases, J lost 4 bases, and 13 bases lay in between. Germline V gives CDR1 KGHSH, CDR2 LQKENI. DNA for the CDR3: TGTGCCAGCTCACCACCTGGACCAGTGGGTTACAATGAGCAGTTCTTC. This gives the protein CASSPPGPVGYNEQFF. Full variable domain (rest looked up from reference TRBV18 and TRBJ2-1): NAGVMQNPRHLVRRRGQEARLRCSPMKGHSHVYWYRQLPEEGLKFMVYLQKENIIDESGMPKERFSAEFPKEGPSILRIQQVVRGDSAAYFCASSPPGPVGYNEQFFGPGTRLTVL.